One and the same sample provided the 15 T cell receptor beta chains below, sequenced in a study of blood T cell repertoires in COVID-19. TCRdb keeps only in-frame clones here, not all; method: immunoSEQ multiplex PCR. This sample has about 270,000 clones; around nine tenths occur once, and the top ten carry roughly 8%. The sample consisted of peripheral blood. Every receptor here comes from a man aged 35 to 55 with active or convalescent COVID-19.

The chain recombines TRBV30 with TRBJ1-4, with TRBD1 matching 7 bases. V lost 8 bases and J lost 5; bases outside the gene matches: 5. Germline loops: CDR1 GTSNPN, CDR2 SVGIG (reference sequence). This CDR3 has 12 amino acids. The CDR3 region has the DNA TGTGCCAGACAGGGTTTAAATGAAAAACTGTTTTTT. This translates into CARQGLNEKLFF. The variable domain in full, completed from reference TRBV30 and TRBJ1-4, reads SQTIHQWPATLVQPVGSPLSLECTVEGTSNPNLYWYRQAAGRGLQLLFYSVGIGQISSEVPQNLSASRPQDRQFILSSKKLLLSDSGFYLCARQGLNEKLFFGSGTQLSVL.

The chain has TRBV5-4 and TRBJ2-3, with D possibly TRBD2 on 5 matching bases. The CDR3 runs to 15 residues. Trimming shortened V by 0 bases and J by 3 bases, and 11 bases separated the two germline ends. The germline CDR1 and CDR2 sequences are SGHNT and YYREEE (reference sequence). The CDR3 reads CASSLAGEHTDTQYF. CDR3 nucleotides: TGTGCCAGCAGCTTGGCTGGGGAGCATACAGATACGCAGTATTTT.

This clone was seen more than once but under ten times. Other nucleotide sequences in the sample specify the same CDR3. This sequence joins TRBV3-1 (or the pseudogene TRBV3-2) and TRBJ1-1; D remains unclear. The V end was cut by 3 bases, the J end by 1 base, with 3 bases between. This CDR3 region has 12 residues. Germline CDR1 is LGHDT and CDR2 is YNNKEL (reference sequence). CDR3: CASSQRNTEAFF. DNA of the CDR3: TGTGCCAGCAGCCAGAGGAACACTGAAGCTTTCTTT.

The chain employs TRBV27 and TRBJ2-5; the match to TRBD2 covers 9 bases. Germline lookup yields CDR1 MNHEY and CDR2 SMNVEV (reference sequence). Trimming removed 7 bases from V and 5 bases from J; junction bases left unmatched: 17. The CDR3 covers 17 residues. Here the CDR3 DNA reads TGTGCCAGCACCAAGCTATTCGTTGGGACTAGCCCCGAGACCCAGTACTTC. It yields the protein CASTKLFVGTSPETQYF.

CDR3 coding DNA: TGTGCCAGCAGCTCCCCGAGCGGGGACTATGGCTACACCTTC. Translated: CASSSPSGDYGYTF. The J gene is TRBJ1-2, the V gene TRBV11-3; D call uncertain. Germline CDR1 and CDR2: SGHNT and YENEEA. The V gene lost 4 bases and the J gene lost 3 bases, with 12 bases spanning the gap. The CDR3 extends over 14 amino acids.

The chain couples TRBV6-7 to TRBJ1-3; D call uncertain. TRBV6-7 is an open reading frame whose function is uncertain. Deletions cut 10 bases from V and 4 bases from J, with 14 bases between. This CDR3 spans 13 amino acids. CDR3 nucleotides: TGTGCCATCAGATTGGCCCCCGGAAACACCATATATTTT. Translated, it gives CAIRLAPGNTIYF.

J is TRBJ1-6 and V is TRBV2; 10 bases map to TRBD1. Looked up from germline, CDR1 is SNHLY and CDR2 is FYNNEI. Trimming cost V 6 bases and J 10 bases; bases outside gene matches: 3. This CDR3 has 13 amino acids. CDR3 amino acids: CASSRDRGSPLHF. The CDR3 nucleotides read TGTGCCAGCAGCCGGGACAGGGGATCACCCCTCCACTTT.

The chain combines TRBV3-1 (or the pseudogene TRBV3-2) with TRBJ2-7; 12 bases match TRBD1. V lost 3 bases to trimming and J lost 2 bases; unmatched junction nucleotides: 5. The CDR3 consists of 16 residues. Germline CDR1 and CDR2: LGHDT and YNNKEL (reference sequence). The CDR3 coding sequence is TGTGCCAGCAGCCAGCCGGGGACAGGGGGCCCCTACGAGCAGTACTTC. This gives the protein CASSQPGTGGPYEQYF.

The DNA for the CDR3 is TGTGCCAGCAGTATCGAGGGTCAAGAGACCCAGTACTTC. Protein: CASSIEGQETQYF. The chain is built from TRBV12-3 or TRBV12-4 and TRBJ2-5; D perhaps matches TRBD2 (5 bases). CDR3 length: 13 residues. V gave up 5 bases and J gave up 2 bases, with 9 bases separating them.

V and J are TRBV23-1 and TRBJ2-7; D call uncertain. TRBV23-1 is treated as an ORF (open reading frame) with a function not yet certain. The germline V and J ends were trimmed by 3 bases and 2 bases, with 5 bases remaining between them. The CDR3 runs to 12 residues. Here the CDR3 DNA reads TGCGCCAGCAGTCAGTACACCTACGAGCAGTACTTC. Protein product: CASSQYTYEQYF.

V is TRBV11-3 and J is TRBJ2-1; 8 nucleotides match TRBD1. The CDR3 loop spans 16 amino acids. Losses at the gene ends were 3 bases for V and 3 bases for J; bases not matched to a gene: 7. The germline V gene encodes CDR1 SGHNT and CDR2 YENEEA. The CDR3 spells CASSFEGTGVYNEQFF. For the CDR3, the DNA is TGTGCCAGCAGCTTTGAGGGGACAGGAGTCTACAATGAGCAGTTCTTC.

J is TRBJ2-7 and V is TRBV9; maybe TRBD2 (5 bases). Germline V lookup: CDR1 SGDLS, CDR2 YYNGEE. The length of the CDR3 is 15 residues. The ends were cut back, 0 bases at V and 0 bases at J, with 10 bases in the middle. CDR3 region: CASSVGVEASYEQYF. In nucleotides, the CDR3 is TGTGCCAGCAGCGTAGGCGTGGAGGCCTCCTACGAGCAGTACTTC. Combining the CDR3 with reference TRBV9 and TRBJ2-7 gives the whole variable domain DSGVTQTPKHLITATGQRVTLRCSPRSGDLSVYWYQQSLDQGLQFLIQYYNGEERAKGNILERFSAQQFPDLHSELNLSSLELGDSALYFCASSVGVEASYEQYFGPGTRLTVT.

The sample holds a few counts of this clone. CDR3 residues: CASSYSRGPKAFF. The CDR3 nucleotides are TGTGCCAGCAGTTACTCGAGAGGGCCGAAAGCTTTCTTT. The chain uses TRBV6-5 and TRBJ1-1, with D unresolved. CDR1 and CDR2 from the germline V gene are MNHEY and SVGAGI. The CDR3 consists of 13 residues. Trimming cost V 0 bases and J 9 bases, with 11 bases left between them.

The chain is built from TRBV5-1 and TRBJ1-1; D is possibly TRBD1 (5 bases). V shed 2 bases and J shed 5 bases, with 16 bases lying between them. This CDR3 is built from 15 residues. Germline V gene data show CDR1 as SGHRS and CDR2 as YFSETQ. CDR3 in amino acids: CASSFSGRQFTEAFF. CDR3 bases: TGCGCCAGCAGCTTTTCAGGGCGTCAATTTACTGAAGCTTTCTTT.

A few counts support this clone. The rearrangement uses TRBV5-4 and TRBJ1-6; 7 bases match TRBD1. Looked up from germline, CDR1 is SGHNT and CDR2 is YYREEE (reference sequence). Unmatched junction bases numbered 0, after V lost 3 bases and J lost 3 bases. The length of the CDR3 is 14 residues. This CDR3 is CASSWDSYNSPLHF. The CDR3 nucleotides read TGTGCCAGCAGCTGGGACAGCTATAATTCACCCCTCCACTTT.